One T cell receptor (beta chain) is described in this entry. What it binds is unknown. The sample belongs to a study of OX40 agonist ivuxolimab in advanced cancers. General study results and limits: CD8+ T cells were the subset that, on average, had more expanded clones than CD4+. Several nonresponders also turned out to have low normalized T-cell clonal expansion.

CDR1 is SQVTM, CDR2 ANQGSEA, per germline. V was pared by 4 bases and J by 5 bases, with 12 bases of the junction left unmatched. The CDR3 totals 15 residues. Generated by immunoSEQ multiplex PCR, the TCRdb table keeps only in-frame clones and is missing some. The table has 55,000 to 75,000 clones, roughly 86% seen once. The receptor comes from an adult with an advanced solid tumor such as melanoma, head and neck, liver or kidney cancer. The sequences come from CD4+ or CD8+ T cells sorted from blood, collected in a trial of the OX40 agonist ivuxolimab. The gene calls are TRBV29-1 and TRBJ2-7, with 9 bases identical to TRBD2. DNA of the CDR3: TGCAGCGTTGGGCTTGCGGGAGGGCCAAGCCACGAGCAGTACTTC. Amino acids: CSVGLAGGPSHEQYF.